These T cell receptor beta chains were read from a single sample in a study of blood T cell repertoires in COVID-19. TCRdb's table, derived via immunoSEQ multiplex PCR, lists solely in-frame clones and lacks some. The repertoire has 250,000 to 300,000 clones, more than 80% of them found once; the top ten carry around 3.5%. The material sequenced was peripheral blood. These receptor sequences come from a woman in her forties with acute or convalescent COVID-19. Both conserved end residues are part of each CDR3. The D gene is left open where the match is weak. Clone size is stated in some rows and not others, as once, few, many or a class when expanded.

TRBV6-5,13,TRBJ1-1,NA,NA,TGTGCCAGCAGTTACAGGGCGGGCACTGAAGCTTTCTTT,CASSYRAGTEAFF
TRBV7-3,16,TRBJ2-5,TRBD2,NA,TGTGCCAGCAGCCCCGGACTAGCGGGGGGCCGGGAGACCCAGTACTTC,CASSPGLAGGRETQYF
TRBV11-2,19,TRBJ1-4,NA,NA,TGTGCCAGCAGCTTAGATGGTTGGGCCACAGGGATGGCTAATGAAAAACTGTTTTTT,CASSLDGWATGMANEKLFF
TRBV5-4,13,TRBJ1-1,NA,NA,TGTGCCAGCAGCTTATGGGGAGGGACTGAAGCTTTCTTT,CASSLWGGTEAFF
TRBV9,16,TRBJ2-3,TRBD2,NA,TGTGCCAGCAGCGAACGAGCGGGGGGGTTCACAGATACGCAGTATTTT,CASSERAGGFTDTQYF
TRBV24-1,14,TRBJ1-1,NA,NA,TGTGCCACCCAAAACCCCGGGGATCACACTGAAGCTTTCTTT,CATQNPGDHTEAFF
TRBV7-2,15,TRBJ1-2,NA,NA,TGTGCCAGCAGCCCCCTTCTGGAGGCTAACTATGGCTACACCTTC,CASSPLLEANYGYTF
TRBV5-1,16,TRBJ2-2,TRBD2,NA,TGCGCCAGCAGCTTTCTAGCGGGAACTAACACCGGGGAGCTGTTTTTT,CASSFLAGTNTGELFF
TRBV19,15,TRBJ1-1,TRBD1,NA,TGTGCCAGTAGTATAAGGACAGGGACGAACACTGAAGCTTTCTTT,CASSIRTGTNTEAFF
TRBV7-9,15,TRBJ2-1,NA,NA,TGTGCCAGCAGTAGGACGGGGGAACCCTACAATGAGCAGTTCTTC,CASSRTGEPYNEQFF
TRBV6-5,14,TRBJ1-2,TRBD1,NA,TGTGCCAGCACCTCGGACAGGGCTCATGAGGGCTACACCTTC,CASTSDRAHEGYTF
TRBV6-6,13,TRBJ1-2,TRBD1,NA,TGTGCCAGCAGCACAGGGGGGGGAGGAGGCTACACCTTC,CASSTGGGGGYTF
TRBV19,17,TRBJ1-6,NA,NA,TGTGCCAGTAGTATCAGGGGAAGGGGATCGGATAATTCACCCCTCCACTTT,CASSIRGRGSDNSPLHF
TRBV10-2,17,TRBJ1-4,NA,NA,TGCGCCAGCAAGTCGGGACACCTGATCCCAACTAATGAAAAACTGTTTTTT,CASKSGHLIPTNEKLFF
TRBV7-6,12,TRBJ2-1,NA,NA,TGTGCCAGCAGCTACAACTACAATGAGCAGTTCTTC,CASSYNYNEQFF
TRBV5-5,14,TRBJ2-5,NA,NA,TGTGCCAGCAGCTTGGCTGGAGGCGGAGAGACCCAGTACTTC,CASSLAGGGETQYF
TRBV6-5,12,TRBJ2-1,NA,few,TGTGCCAGCAGTCCCCGCGGGGTTGAGCAGTTCTTC,CASSPRGVEQFF
TRBV4-2,13,TRBJ2-3,NA,NA,TGTGCCAGCACCCAAGGCGTGAGAGATACGCAGTATTTT,CASTQGVRDTQYF
TRBV11-3,15,TRBJ1-1,TRBD1,NA,TGTGCCAGCAGCACGTACGGGACAGGGGCCGCTGAAGCTTTCTTT,CASSTYGTGAAEAFF
TRBV10-2,15,TRBJ1-4,NA,NA,TGCGCCAGCAGTGAGTCGAGAGAGGTCGGTGAAAAACTGTTTTTT,CASSESREVGEKLFF
TRBV19,16,TRBJ1-1,NA,NA,TGTGCCAGTAGCCCCTGGACGTGGGGCACCTCGTCTGAGGCTTTCTTT,CASSPWTWGTSSEAFF
TRBV5-5,15,TRBJ1-2,NA,NA,TGTGCCAGCAGCTCAACTCGCGGGGCGAACTATGGCTACACCTTC,CASSSTRGANYGYTF
TRBV5-1,14,TRBJ2-1,NA,NA,TGCGCCTCCAGCATAAGGGGGGGCTACAATGAGCAGTTCTTC,CASSIRGGYNEQFF
TRBV2,13,TRBJ1-6,TRBD1,NA,TGTGCCAGCATGGAAGGGGGCCCAGGCACCCTCCACTTT,CASMEGGPGTLHF
TRBV10-2,17,TRBJ2-1,TRBD2,NA,TGCGCCAGCAGTGAATTGAGGCGGGGGGGCTCCTACAATGAGCAGTTCTTC,CASSELRRGGSYNEQFF
TRBV27,17,TRBJ2-1,TRBD2,NA,TGTGCCAGCAGAGCCCGGGCTAGCGGGGGGGTGGAAAATGAGCAGTTCTTC,CASRARASGGVENEQFF
TRBV5-4,14,TRBJ1-4,NA,NA,TGTGCCAGCAGCGTCTTACAGGATAATGAAAAACTGTTTTTT,CASSVLQDNEKLFF
TRBV6-2/TRBV6-3,18,TRBJ2-5,TRBD2,NA,TGTGCCAGCAGTTATGGCGGACGGACTAGCGGGGTCCAAGAGACCCAGTACTTC,CASSYGGRTSGVQETQYF
TRBV6-6,12,TRBJ1-2,TRBD1,few,TGTGCCAGCTGGGACAGGGGTTTGGGCTACACCTTC,CASWDRGLGYTF
TRBV9,17,TRBJ1-4,NA,NA,TGTGCCAGCAGCGTAGGGGGAGCCCCGGCAACTAATGAAAAACTGTTTTTT,CASSVGGAPATNEKLFF
TRBV4-1,14,TRBJ2-5,TRBD2,NA,TGCGCCAGCAGTCGACTAGCGGGGAGTGAGACCCAGTACTTC,CASSRLAGSETQYF
TRBV6-5,14,TRBJ1-3,TRBD1,NA,TGTGCCAGCATCTCGGGGACAGGGCCCCGAACCATATATTTT,CASISGTGPRTIYF
TRBV4-1,14,TRBJ1-1,TRBD1,NA,TGCGCCAGCAGCCAAGGCGCAGGGGGAATTGAAGCTTTCTTT,CASSQGAGGIEAFF
TRBV30,16,TRBJ1-1,NA,once,TGTGCCTGGAGTCTACCGGCCGGGACATTGAACACTGAAGCTTTCTTT,CAWSLPAGTLNTEAFF
TRBV10-1,13,TRBJ1-5,NA,NA,TGCGCCAGCAGCCGCGGGGTCAATCAGCCCCAGCATTTT,CASSRGVNQPQHF
TRBV7-8,15,TRBJ1-5,NA,NA,TGTGCCAGCAGCTTAGCCGGTTATAGCAATCAGCCCCAGCATTTT,CASSLAGYSNQPQHF
TRBV6-5,15,TRBJ1-4,TRBD1,NA,TGTGCCAGCAGTTTTAGGGACAGGATTAATGAAAAACTGTTTTTT,CASSFRDRINEKLFF
TRBV20-1,11,TRBJ1-4,TRBD1,NA,TGCAGTGCTGACAGGGGTGAAAAACTGTTTTTT,CSADRGEKLFF
TRBV6-1,15,TRBJ1-5,NA,NA,TGTGCCAGCAGTGAAGCGGGCGGGGCAAATCAGCCCCAGCATTTT,CASSEAGGANQPQHF
TRBV18,17,TRBJ1-5,NA,once,TGTGCCAGCTCACCACTAGGGACAAGGGGTGGGAATCAGCCCCAGCATTTT,CASSPLGTRGGNQPQHF
TRBV7-9,16,TRBJ1-1,TRBD1,NA,TGTGCCAGCAGGCACGCCATCGGGACAGGGAACACTGAAGCTTTCTTT,CASRHAIGTGNTEAFF
TRBV5-1,15,TRBJ1-4,NA,NA,TGCGCCAGCAGCCCGGCAGGTGCAACTAATGAAAAACTGTTTTTT,CASSPAGATNEKLFF
TRBV19,14,TRBJ2-5,NA,NA,TGTGCCAGTAGTGAACAGGGTCCGAGGGAGACCCAGTACTTC,CASSEQGPRETQYF
TRBV19,12,TRBJ1-1,NA,NA,TGTGCCAGTAGTATAGAGAGGAGTGAAGCTTTCTTT,CASSIERSEAFF
TRBV4-2,14,TRBJ2-3,NA,NA,TGTGCCAGCAGCCAAGAATCCAGGCCAGATACGCAGTATTTT,CASSQESRPDTQYF
TRBV5-1,15,TRBJ2-3,TRBD2,NA,TGCGCCAGCAGGCGTCTAGCGGGGGCGACAGATACGCAGTATTTT,CASRRLAGATDTQYF
TRBV9,15,TRBJ1-2,TRBD1,NA,TGTGCCAGCAGCGTAGGATTATTCTCCGGGACAGGCCCTTCCTTC,CASSVGLFSGTGPSF
TRBV29-1,14,TRBJ2-3,TRBD2,NA,TGCAGCGTCAGAGCGGGGGGAGGCTCAGATACGCAGTATTTT,CSVRAGGGSDTQYF
TRBV7-9,14,TRBJ2-3,NA,NA,TGTGCCAGCAGCCTTCAGACAGGCACAGATACGCAGTATTTT,CASSLQTGTDTQYF
TRBV6-6,14,TRBJ1-1,NA,NA,TGTGCCAGCAGTTTCCCCCGGGACACCGCTGAAGCTTTCTTT,CASSFPRDTAEAFF
TRBV7-2,13,TRBJ1-2,NA,NA,TGTGCCAGCAGCCGGTCCGTGAACTATGGCTACACCTTC,CASSRSVNYGYTF
TRBV29-1,12,TRBJ1-2,TRBD1,NA,TGCAGCGTTGGGGGACAGTCCTATGGCTACACCTTC,CSVGGQSYGYTF
TRBV6-6,15,TRBJ1-2,NA,NA,TGTGCCAGCAGTACGCAGGGGCCCCTTAACTATGGCTACACCTTC,CASSTQGPLNYGYTF
TRBV7-2,16,TRBJ2-2,TRBD1,NA,TGTGCCAGCAGCCCGAGGGCGGGACAGGGGACAGGGGAGCTGTTTTTT,CASSPRAGQGTGELFF
TRBV6-1,15,TRBJ1-2,TRBD1,NA,TGTGCCAGCAGTGAGGGGACAGCCAGAGGCTATGGCTACACCTTC,CASSEGTARGYGYTF
TRBV5-1,13,TRBJ2-1,TRBD1,NA,TGCGCCAGCAGGGGACAGGGTCTGGGGGAGCAGTTCTTC,CASRGQGLGEQFF
TRBV6-6,15,TRBJ1-2,NA,NA,TGTGCCAGCAGCCAAACGGGGGGTTCAAACTATGGCTACACCTTC,CASSQTGGSNYGYTF